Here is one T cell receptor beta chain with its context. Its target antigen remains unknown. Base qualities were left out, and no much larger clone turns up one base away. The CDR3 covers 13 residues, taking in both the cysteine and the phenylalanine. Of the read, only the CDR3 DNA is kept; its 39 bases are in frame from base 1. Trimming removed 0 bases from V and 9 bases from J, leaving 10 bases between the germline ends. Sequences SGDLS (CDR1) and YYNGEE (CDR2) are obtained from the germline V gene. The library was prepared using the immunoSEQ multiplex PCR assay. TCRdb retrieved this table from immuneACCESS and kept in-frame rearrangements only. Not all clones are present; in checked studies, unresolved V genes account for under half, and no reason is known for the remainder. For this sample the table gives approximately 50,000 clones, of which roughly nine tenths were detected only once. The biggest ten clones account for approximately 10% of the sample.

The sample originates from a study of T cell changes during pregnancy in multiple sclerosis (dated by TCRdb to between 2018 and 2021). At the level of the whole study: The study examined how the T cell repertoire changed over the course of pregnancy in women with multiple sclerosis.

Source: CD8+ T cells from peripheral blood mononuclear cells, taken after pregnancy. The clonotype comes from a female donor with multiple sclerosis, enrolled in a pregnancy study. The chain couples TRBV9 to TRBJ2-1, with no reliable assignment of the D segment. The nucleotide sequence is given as TGTGCCAGCAGCGTAGGGGCTGTGAGTGAGCAGTTCTTC. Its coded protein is CASSVGAVSEQFF.